This TCR beta chain stems from a study of OX40 agonist ivuxolimab in advanced cancers. Germline V CDR1 and CDR2: LGHNA, YNFKEQ. The V end was cut by 7 bases, the J end by 4 bases, with 13 bases between. The CDR3 runs to 13 residues. Clones were read by immunoSEQ multiplex PCR, and TCRdb kept only the in-frame ones, dropping some. Here the sample spans 14,000 or so clones, over 80% being singletons. This sequence originates from an adult with an advanced solid tumor such as melanoma, head and neck, liver or kidney cancer. The rearrangement uses TRBV4-2 and TRBJ2-5, with a weak D call TRBD2 (7 bases). Material: CD4+ or CD8+ T cells sorted from blood, obtained in a trial of the OX40 agonist ivuxolimab. The CDR3 DNA reads TGTGCCAGCAAGTCGGGGGGCTTAGAGACCCAGTACTTC. It yields the protein CASKSGGLETQYF.